These 29 T cell receptor beta chains share one sample of origin, sequenced in a study of PD-1 blockade in classical Hodgkin lymphoma. All patients relapsed after autologous stem cell transplantation, and brentuximab vedotin exposure varied. The table came from immunoSEQ multiplex PCR; TCRdb's copy has only in-frame clones and leaves some out. This table holds about 36,000 clones, around 63% found once. This sample comprised peripheral blood mononuclear cells (PBMCs), obtained before the second cycle of nivolumab. The receptor source for this set is a human donor with classical Hodgkin lymphoma.

Only one count was recorded for this clone. V is TRBV19 and J is TRBJ2-1, with D perhaps matching TRBD1 or TRBD2 (6 bases each). CDR1 is LNHDA, CDR2 SQIVND, per germline (reference sequence). The CDR3 is 13 residues long. V gave up 4 bases and J gave up 10 bases, with 14 bases separating them. CDR3 sequence: CASSTGTGREQFF. CDR3 DNA sequence: TGTGCCAGTAGTACAGGAACAGGGAGGGAGCAGTTCTTC.

The chain carries TRBV4-1 and TRBJ2-2, with D unclear. CDR1 MGHRA and CDR2 YSYEKL come from the germline V gene. The CDR3 sequence is 16 residues long. V lost 0 bases and J 1 base, leaving 9 bases between the germline ends. The CDR3 region has the DNA TGCGCCAGCAGCCAAGAAATAGTTAAGAACACCGGGGAGCTGTTTTTT. Its protein is CASSQEIVKNTGELFF.

The V call is TRBV6-5, the J call TRBJ1-2; 9 bases align to TRBD1. The V gene's germline CDR1 is MNHEY and CDR2 SVGAGI. The CDR3 has 13 amino acids. V dropped 6 bases and J dropped 6; count of bases not matched to a gene: 5. CDR3: CASRHRGPDGYTF. The CDR3 DNA reads TGTGCCAGCAGACACAGGGGGCCCGATGGCTACACCTTC.

In DNA form, the CDR3 reads TGTGCCAGCAGCCAAGATATCGCGGCTAGCGGGACAGATACGCAGTATTTT. Protein product: CASSQDIAASGTDTQYF. The V and J genes are TRBV4-2 and TRBJ2-3, with 8 nucleotides matching TRBD2. With V trimmed by 0 bases and J by 3 bases, 8 bases remained unmatched. The CDR3 is 17 amino acids. From germline, CDR1 is LGHNA and CDR2 YNFKEQ.

V gene TRBV6-6 combines with J gene TRBJ2-1; 9 nucleotides line up with TRBD2. The CDR3 loop spans 14 amino acids. Germline CDR1 MNHNY, CDR2 SVGAGI (reference sequence). V dropped 6 bases and J dropped 6; count of bases not matched to a gene: 6. The CDR3 DNA reads TGTGCCAGCAGAGGGCGGGGGGGCCCCAATGAGCAGTTCTTC. It is translated as CASRGRGGPNEQFF.

This clone was counted between two and nine times. J is TRBJ2-7 and V is TRBV14, with no clear D. There are 14 residues in the CDR3. V was trimmed by 0 bases and J by 6 bases, leaving 12 bases between them. Germline V gives CDR1 SGHDN, CDR2 FVKESK. Here the CDR3 DNA reads TGTGCCAGCAGCCAAGATTCGAACAGACTCGAGCAGTACTTC. This codes for CASSQDSNRLEQYF. The full variable domain, rest sourced from reference TRBV14 and TRBJ2-7, is EAGVTQFPSHSVIEKGQTVTLRCDPISGHDNLYWYRRVMGKEIKFLLHFVKESKQDESGMPNNRFLAERTGGTYSTLKVQPAELEDSGVYFCASSQDSNRLEQYFGPGTRLTVT.

This clone appeared a few times. V gene TRBV7-2 combines with J gene TRBJ2-5; 14 bases fit TRBD2. The CDR3 covers 18 residues. V shed 0 bases, J shed 2 bases, and the junction held 5 bases outside the gene matches. Germline V gives CDR1 SGHTA, CDR2 FQGNSA. As DNA, the CDR3 is TGTGCCAGCAGCTTAGCCCCAGGACTAGCGGGGGGTCAAGAGACCCAGTACTTC. Residues: CASSLAPGLAGGQETQYF. Full variable domain (missing parts from reference TRBV7-2 and TRBJ2-5): GAGVSQSPSNKVTEKGKDVELRCDPISGHTALYWYRQSLGQGLEFLIYFQGNSAPDKSGLPSDRFSAERTGGSVSTLTIQRTQQEDSAVYLCASSLAPGLAGGQETQYFGPGTRLLVL.

The V call is TRBV7-2, the J call TRBJ2-7; TRBD2 agrees at 8 bases. The CDR3 is 13 amino acids. Germline lookup yields CDR1 SGHTA and CDR2 FQGNSA. The J segment lost 5 bases and the V segment lost 5 bases, leaving 5 bases of the junction unmatched. CDR3 protein: CASSPQREHEQYF. The CDR3 DNA is TGTGCCAGCAGCCCTCAGCGGGAGCACGAGCAGTACTTC.

The chain is built from TRBV6-6 and TRBJ1-1; 9 nucleotides align to TRBD1. With 8 bases clipped from V and 10 bases from J, the junction kept 8 bases outside the gene matches. The CDR3 sequence is 12 residues long. CDR1 is MNHNY and CDR2 is SVGAGI in the germline V gene (reference sequence). Here the CDR3 reads CASLEGTGRAFF. In DNA, the CDR3 is TGTGCCAGCCTAGAAGGGACAGGGCGAGCTTTCTTT.

V gene TRBV6-4 combines with J gene TRBJ1-1; D remains ambiguous. Trimming took 4 bases from V and 3 from J, leaving 9 bases between them. From germline, CDR1 is MRHNA and CDR2 SNTAGT. The CDR3 runs 13 residues. CDR3 nucleotides: TGTGCCAGCAGTGGTCAGCTGGACACTGAAGCTTTCTTT. The encoded protein is CASSGQLDTEAFF.

V and J are TRBV7-9 and TRBJ2-1; D assignment may be TRBD1 or TRBD2 (5 bases each). Per the germline V gene, CDR1 is SEHNR and CDR2 is FQNEAQ (reference sequence). The CDR3 runs to 14 residues. Trimming shortened V by 2 bases and J by 4 bases, and 9 bases separated the two germline ends. The CDR3 sequence is CASSLSGPYNEQFF. As DNA, the CDR3 is TGTGCCAGCAGCTTATCGGGACCATACAATGAGCAGTTCTTC. Full variable domain (rest looked up from reference TRBV7-9 and TRBJ2-1): DTGVSQNPRHKITKRGQNVTFRCDPISEHNRLYWYRQTLGQGPEFLTYFQNEAQLEKSRLLSDRFSAERPKGSFSTLEIQRTEQGDSAMYLCASSLSGPYNEQFFGPGTRLTVL.

The rearrangement joins TRBV6-1 to TRBJ2-7; the D gene is possibly TRBD2 (6 bases). The germline CDR1 and CDR2 sequences are MNHNS and SASEGT. CDR3 length: 12 amino acids. The V end lost 8 bases, the J end lost 3 bases, and 11 bases lay between the germline ends. CDR3 protein: CASWRLGYEQYF. CDR3 bases: TGTGCCAGCTGGAGACTAGGCTACGAGCAGTACTTC.

This clone is medium-sized. The chain has TRBV7-9 and TRBJ1-2; D remains unclear. The germline CDR1 and CDR2 sequences are SEHNR and FQNEAQ (reference sequence). The CDR3 runs to 14 residues. Trimming shortened V by 7 bases and J by 4 bases, and 16 bases separated the two germline ends. CDR3 nucleotide sequence: TGTGCCAGCAAGTTGTTGCGTGTCAGCTATGGCTACACCTTC. The encoded protein is CASKLLRVSYGYTF.

Sample share makes this clone medium-sized. The chain has TRBV7-8 and TRBJ2-1, with D possibly matching TRBD2 (6 bases). The CDR3 runs 15 residues. V lost 7 bases and J lost 5, with 18 bases in between. Germline-derived CDR1 and CDR2 are SGHVS and FQNEAQ. The CDR3 loop reads CASTPLGGEDNEQFF. In DNA, the CDR3 is TGTGCCAGCACCCCGCTCGGTGGGGAGGACAATGAGCAGTTCTTC.

The chain recombines TRBV7-8 with TRBJ1-3; D is unclear. Trimming removed 0 bases at V and 0 bases at J, with 9 bases between. The CDR3 is 16 amino acids. CDR1 and CDR2 (germline): SGHVS, FQNEAQ. CDR3 in amino acids: CASSLATSYSGNTIYF. The CDR3 coding sequence is TGTGCCAGCAGCTTAGCGACATCCTACTCTGGAAACACCATATATTTT.

This chain links TRBV28 with TRBJ2-5; D gene unclear. Trimming left V 5 bases short and J 2 bases short, with 12 bases between. CDR1 and CDR2 (germline): MDHEN, SYDVKM. CDR3 length: 14 amino acids. Written as DNA, the CDR3 is TGTGCCAGCAGTCGAAGGGAACCTCAAGAGACCCAGTACTTC. The encoded protein is CASSRREPQETQYF.

The rearrangement joins TRBV5-1 to TRBJ1-4; D gene uncertain. The germline gives CDR1 SGHRS, CDR2 YFSETQ. The CDR3 is 14 residues long. The V end was cut by 0 bases, the J end by 5 bases, with 8 bases between. CDR3 nucleotide sequence: TGCGCCAGCAGCTTGGGACGAGGAAATGAAAAACTGTTTTTT. Its protein product is CASSLGRGNEKLFF. The whole variable domain, filled in from reference TRBV5-1 and TRBJ1-4, reads KAGVTQTPRYLIKTRGQQVTLSCSPISGHRSVSWYQQTPGQGLQFLFEYFSETQRNKGNFPGRFSGRQFSNSRSEMNVSTLELGDSALYLCASSLGRGNEKLFFGSGTQLSVL.

In this sample, this clone turned up a few times. V usage is TRBV7-9 and J usage is TRBJ2-1; tentative D call: TRBD2 (7 bases). V lost 4 bases and J 0 bases, leaving 22 bases between the germline ends. The CDR3 consists of 19 residues. Germline CDR1 reads SEHNR; CDR2 reads FQNEAQ (reference sequence). The CDR3 nucleotides read TGTGCCAGCAGCTGGGGGGGGCAGGACTCCATAAGCTCCTACAATGAGCAGTTCTTC. Its protein is CASSWGGQDSISSYNEQFF.

The rearrangement uses TRBV28 and TRBJ1-1; weak D call: TRBD1 (5 bases). Germline V lookup: CDR1 MDHEN, CDR2 SYDVKM. The CDR3 runs to 15 residues. The V end lost 5 bases, the J end lost 1 base, and 14 bases lay between the germline ends. DNA of the CDR3: TGTGCCAGCAGTCCTCAGGGAAGTTGGAACACTGAAGCTTTCTTT. It translates to CASSPQGSWNTEAFF. The whole variable domain, filled in from reference TRBV28 and TRBJ1-1, reads DVKVTQSSRYLVKRTGEKVFLECVQDMDHENMFWYRQDPGLGLRLIYFSYDVKMKEKGDIPEGYSVSREKKERFSLILESASTNQTSMYLCASSPQGSWNTEAFFGQGTRLTVV.

V is TRBV5-1 and J is TRBJ1-4; 7 nucleotides agree with TRBD1. The V gene's germline CDR1 is SGHRS and CDR2 YFSETQ. V shed 1 base and J 5 bases; nucleotides not matched to a gene: 5. The CDR3 spans 15 residues. This CDR3 reads CASSLMGRGNEKLFF. CDR3 coding DNA: TGCGCCAGCAGCTTGATGGGCAGGGGGAATGAAAAACTGTTTTTT.

Comment on this clone: Other DNA variants within this sample encode the same CDR3. The chain uses TRBV5-1 and TRBJ2-1, with 7 nucleotides matching TRBD2. CDR1 and CDR2 from the germline V gene are SGHRS and YFSETQ. The CDR3 is made up of 16 amino acids. Trimming cost V 0 bases and J 1 base; bases outside gene matches: 4. CDR3 coding DNA: TGCGCCAGCAGCTTGGATTCGGGAGGTTCCTACAATGAGCAGTTCTTC. This gives the protein CASSLDSGGSYNEQFF. Supplemented by reference TRBV5-1 and TRBJ2-1, the full variable domain reads KAGVTQTPRYLIKTRGQQVTLSCSPISGHRSVSWYQQTPGQGLQFLFEYFSETQRNKGNFPGRFSGRQFSNSRSEMNVSTLELGDSALYLCASSLDSGGSYNEQFFGPGTRLTVL.

This clone has only one observation. The rearrangement joins TRBV4-1 to TRBJ2-2; D is unresolved. The CDR3 contains 15 residues. V was clipped by 2 bases and J by 4 bases, with 11 bases between them. From germline, CDR1 is MGHRA and CDR2 YSYEKL. The CDR3 region is CASSQNPALTGELFF. The CDR3, as DNA: TGCGCCAGCAGCCAAAACCCGGCCCTCACCGGGGAGCTGTTTTTT.

The V call is TRBV7-2, the J call TRBJ2-2; 9 bases map to TRBD2. Trimming took 2 bases from V and 0 from J; bases not matched to a gene: 1. CDR1 and CDR2 from the germline V gene are SGHTA and FQGNSA. The CDR3 is made up of 16 amino acids. The CDR3 sequence is CASSLLAGSNTGELFF. The CDR3 DNA sequence: TGTGCCAGCAGCTTACTAGCGGGGTCGAACACCGGGGAGCTGTTTTTT.

V and J are TRBV7-3 and TRBJ2-1; 9 bases match TRBD1. The CDR3 runs to 13 residues. Germline V lookup: CDR1 SGHTA, CDR2 FQGTGA. V shed 5 bases and J 14 bases; nucleotides not matched to a gene: 10. CDR3 in amino acids: CASSRMDRGSKFF. The DNA for the CDR3 is TGTGCCAGCAGCCGAATGGACAGGGGATCTAAGTTCTTC.

In its sample, this clone ranks as medium-sized. The chain has TRBV29-1 and TRBJ1-1; D not certain. The ends were cut back, 4 bases at V and 1 base at J, with 7 bases in the middle. Germline-derived CDR1 and CDR2 are SQVTM and ANQGSEA. The CDR3 loop spans 12 amino acids. In DNA form, the CDR3 reads TGCAGCGTTGTATCCGAGAACACTGAAGCTTTCTTT. Amino acids: CSVVSENTEAFF. Drawing the rest from reference TRBV29-1 and TRBJ1-1, the complete variable domain is SAVISQKPSRDICQRGTSLTIQCQVDSQVTMMFWYRQQPGQSLTLIATANQGSEATYESGFVIDKFPISRPNLTFSTLTVSNMSPEDSSIYLCSVVSENTEAFFGQGTRLTVV.

V and J are TRBV10-1 and TRBJ2-4, with TRBD1 identical over 8 bases. V lost 4 bases, J lost 0 bases, and 14 bases stayed unmatched. Germline V gene sequence: CDR1 WNHNN, CDR2 SYGVQD (reference sequence). The CDR3 runs to 19 residues. The CDR3 loop is CASSGGPDRGVIAKNIQYF. CDR3 in DNA: TGCGCCAGCAGTGGGGGTCCCGACAGGGGAGTAATAGCCAAAAACATTCAGTACTTC.

J is TRBJ2-7 and V is TRBV4-1, with 7 bases matching TRBD1. CDR3 length: 15 residues. J was trimmed by 3 bases and V by 4 bases; bases with no gene match: 9. CDR1 MGHRA and CDR2 YSYEKL come from the germline V gene. The CDR3 loop reads CASSPFQTGLYEQYF. The CDR3 DNA follows: TGCGCCAGCAGCCCCTTCCAGACAGGGCTCTACGAGCAGTACTTC.

The rearrangement uses TRBV7-2 and TRBJ2-2; 8 positions agree with TRBD1. Losses at the gene ends were 6 bases for V and 3 bases for J; bases not matched to a gene: 6. There are 15 residues in the CDR3. Germline lookup yields CDR1 SGHTA and CDR2 FQGNSA. CDR3: CASRKNRGDTGELFF. CDR3 coding DNA: TGTGCCAGCAGGAAAAACAGGGGGGACACCGGGGAGCTGTTTTTT. The full variable domain, rest sourced from reference TRBV7-2 and TRBJ2-2, is GAGVSQSPSNKVTEKGKDVELRCDPISGHTALYWYRQSLGQGLEFLIYFQGNSAPDKSGLPSDRFSAERTGGSVSTLTIQRTQQEDSAVYLCASRKNRGDTGELFFGEGSRLTVL.

This chain connects TRBV5-4 to TRBJ2-7, with D possibly TRBD1 on 5 matching bases. The CDR3 is 14 residues long. The germline V gene encodes CDR1 SGHNT and CDR2 YYREEE (reference sequence). With 4 bases removed from V and 2 bases from J, the gap between germline ends came to 13 bases. The CDR3 bases are TGTGCCAGCAGCAAGACAGTGATGGCCTACGAGCAGTACTTC. This translates into CASSKTVMAYEQYF.